This T cell receptor (beta chain) was profiled in a study of tumor-infiltrating lymphocytes in primary liver carcinoma. The germline V gene has CDR1 MNHEY and CDR2 SVGAGI. The V and J ends lost 9 bases and 5 bases respectively, with 10 bases between them. The CDR3 runs 12 residues. RNA and DNA were co-extracted from around 18-30 mg of unsorted bulk tissue. HBV chronically infected the treatment-naive patients. A primer matching the constant region was used to make TCR beta cDNA from 500 ng of total RNA. Nested multiplex PCR, run for three rounds with slightly modified ARM-PCR, yielded TCR beta libraries. Use of TRBV1-TRBV30 forward primers with a C-beta reverse primer characterized the first two PCR rounds, which lasted roughly 11 cycles each. TCRdb passed the multiplex PCR reads through MiXCR, listing each CDR3 protein once. The sample comprises roughly 100,000 distinct CDR3 sequences, approximately 82% of which are singletons, and about 20% rests with the top ten.

As to this clonotype: What it binds is not known.

Overall study results and limits: Roughly 7.5-24% of top clones, and no more, occurred in all five tumor regions. Tumors had a significantly higher top-250-clone fraction than blood (p = 0.039).

This TCR was sampled from a man aged 40-55 years with primary liver carcinoma and hepatitis B virus infection. The chain uses TRBV6-5 and TRBJ2-2; D possibly corresponds to TRBD1 (5 bases). The sequenced sample consisted of liver tumor tissue from sampling region 3. Subset defined: tumor region T3, left-lateral pole. CDR3 amino acids: CASKAGTGELFF. The CDR3 nucleotides read TGTGCCAGTAAGGCAGGGACCGGGGAGCTGTTTTTT.